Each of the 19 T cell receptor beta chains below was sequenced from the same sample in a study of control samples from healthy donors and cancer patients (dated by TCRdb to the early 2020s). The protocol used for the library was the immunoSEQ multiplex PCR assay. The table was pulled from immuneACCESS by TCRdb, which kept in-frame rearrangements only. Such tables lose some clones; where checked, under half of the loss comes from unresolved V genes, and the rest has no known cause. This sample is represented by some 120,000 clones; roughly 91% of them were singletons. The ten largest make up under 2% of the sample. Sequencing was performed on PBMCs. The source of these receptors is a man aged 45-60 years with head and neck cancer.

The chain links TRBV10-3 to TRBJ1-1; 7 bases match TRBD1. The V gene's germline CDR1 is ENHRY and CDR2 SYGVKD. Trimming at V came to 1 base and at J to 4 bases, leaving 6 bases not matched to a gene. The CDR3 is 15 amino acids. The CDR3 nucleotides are TGTGCCATCAGTGAGTGGAGTCAGGGGGTCACTGAAGCTTTCTTT. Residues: CAISEWSQGVTEAFF.

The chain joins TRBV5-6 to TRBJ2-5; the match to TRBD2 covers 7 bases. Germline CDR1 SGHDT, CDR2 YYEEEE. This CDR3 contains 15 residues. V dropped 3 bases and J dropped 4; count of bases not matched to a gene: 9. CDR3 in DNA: TGTGCCAGCAGCTCGCCCACACTAGCGTCAGAGACCCAGTACTTC. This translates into CASSSPTLASETQYF. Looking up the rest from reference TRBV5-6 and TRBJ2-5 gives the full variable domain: DAGVTQSPTHLIKTRGQQVTLRCSPKSGHDTVSWYQQALGQGPQFIFQYYEEEERQRGNFPDRFSGHQFPNYSSELNVNALLLGDSALYLCASSSPTLASETQYFGPGTRLLVL.

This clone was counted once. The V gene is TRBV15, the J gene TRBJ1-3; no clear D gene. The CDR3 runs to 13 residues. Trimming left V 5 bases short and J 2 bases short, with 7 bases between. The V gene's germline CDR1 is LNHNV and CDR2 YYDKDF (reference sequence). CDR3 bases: TGTGCCACCAGCCTCGGGCCTGGAAACACCATATATTTT. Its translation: CATSLGPGNTIYF. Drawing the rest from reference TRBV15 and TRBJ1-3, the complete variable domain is DAMVIQNPRYQVTQFGKPVTLSCSQTLNHNVMYWYQQKSSQAPKLLFHYYDKDFNNEADTPDNFQSRRPNTSFCFLDIRSPGLGDTAMYLCATSLGPGNTIYFGEGSWLTVV.

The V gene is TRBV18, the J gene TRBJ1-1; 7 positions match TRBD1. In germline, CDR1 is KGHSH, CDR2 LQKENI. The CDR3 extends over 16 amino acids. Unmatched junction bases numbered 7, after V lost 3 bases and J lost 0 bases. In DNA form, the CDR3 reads TGTGCCAGCTCACCCGACAGGGTTGACTTGAACACTGAAGCTTTCTTT. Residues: CASSPDRVDLNTEAFF.

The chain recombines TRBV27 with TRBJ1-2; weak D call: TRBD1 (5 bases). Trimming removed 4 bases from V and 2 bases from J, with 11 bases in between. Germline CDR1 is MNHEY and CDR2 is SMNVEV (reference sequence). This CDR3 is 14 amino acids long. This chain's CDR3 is CASSWDGTNYGYTF. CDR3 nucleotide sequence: TGTGCCAGCAGTTGGGACGGTACAAACTATGGCTACACCTTC.

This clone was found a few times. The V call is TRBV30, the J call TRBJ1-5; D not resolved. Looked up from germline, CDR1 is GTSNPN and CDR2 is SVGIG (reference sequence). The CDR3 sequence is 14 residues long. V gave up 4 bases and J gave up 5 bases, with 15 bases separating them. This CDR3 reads CAWTPGLGDQPQHF. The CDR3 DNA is TGTGCCTGGACCCCAGGCTTGGGCGATCAGCCCCAGCATTTT.

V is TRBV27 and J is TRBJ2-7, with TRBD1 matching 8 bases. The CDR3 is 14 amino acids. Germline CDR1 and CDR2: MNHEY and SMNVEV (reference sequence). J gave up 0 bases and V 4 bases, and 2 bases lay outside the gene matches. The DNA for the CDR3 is TGTGCCAGCAGTTGGGACAGGAGCTCCTACGAGCAGTACTTC. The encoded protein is CASSWDRSSYEQYF.

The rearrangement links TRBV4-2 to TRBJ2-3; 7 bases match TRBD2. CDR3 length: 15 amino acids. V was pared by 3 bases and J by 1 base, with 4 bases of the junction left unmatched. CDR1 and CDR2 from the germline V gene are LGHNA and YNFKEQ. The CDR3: CASSQTRGGTDTQYF. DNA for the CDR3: TGTGCCAGCAGCCAGACCCGGGGGGGCACAGATACGCAGTATTTT.

The CDR3 DNA follows: TGTGCCAGTAGTATTCGGCAGGGGGTCGGAAACACCATATATTTT. Amino acids: CASSIRQGVGNTIYF. V is TRBV19 and J is TRBJ1-3, with TRBD1 matching 7 bases. This CDR3 region has 15 residues. From germline, CDR1 is LNHDA and CDR2 SQIVND (reference sequence). V lost 3 bases and J lost 4; bases outside the gene matches: 6. The variable domain in full, with the rest retrieved from reference TRBV19 and TRBJ1-3, is DGGITQSPKYLFRKEGQNVTLSCEQNLNHDAMYWYRQDPGQGLRLIYYSQIVNDFQKGDIAEGYSVSREKKESFPLTVTSAQKNPTAFYLCASSIRQGVGNTIYFGEGSWLTVV.

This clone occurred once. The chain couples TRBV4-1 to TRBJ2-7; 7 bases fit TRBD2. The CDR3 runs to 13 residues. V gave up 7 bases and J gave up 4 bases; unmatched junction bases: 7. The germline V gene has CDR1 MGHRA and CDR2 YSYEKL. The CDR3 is CASKGGVPYEQYF. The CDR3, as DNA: TGCGCCAGCAAGGGAGGGGTCCCATACGAGCAGTACTTC.

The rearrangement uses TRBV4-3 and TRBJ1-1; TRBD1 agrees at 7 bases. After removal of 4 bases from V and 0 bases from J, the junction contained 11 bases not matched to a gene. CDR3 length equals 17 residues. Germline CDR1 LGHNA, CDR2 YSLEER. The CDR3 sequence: CASSPQPRGRVNTEAFF. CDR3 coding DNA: TGCGCCAGCAGCCCTCAACCAAGGGGGCGAGTGAACACTGAAGCTTTCTTT.

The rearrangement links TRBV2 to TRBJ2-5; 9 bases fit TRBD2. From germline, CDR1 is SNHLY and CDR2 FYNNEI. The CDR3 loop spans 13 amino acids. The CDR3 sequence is CASSGGLGETQYF. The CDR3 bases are TGTGCAAGTAGCGGGGGTCTCGGGGAGACCCAGTACTTC.

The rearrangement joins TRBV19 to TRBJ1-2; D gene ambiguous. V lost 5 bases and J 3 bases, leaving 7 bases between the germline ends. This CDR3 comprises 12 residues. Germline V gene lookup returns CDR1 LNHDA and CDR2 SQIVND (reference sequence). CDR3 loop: CASSASYYGYTF. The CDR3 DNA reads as TGTGCCAGTAGTGCTTCTTACTATGGCTACACCTTC.

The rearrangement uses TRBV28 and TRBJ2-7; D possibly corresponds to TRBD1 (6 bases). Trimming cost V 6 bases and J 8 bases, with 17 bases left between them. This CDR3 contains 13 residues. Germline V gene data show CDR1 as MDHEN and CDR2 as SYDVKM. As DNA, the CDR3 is TGTGCCAGCAGCTCCCCGGACCAGGGGAAGCAGTACTTC. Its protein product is CASSSPDQGKQYF.

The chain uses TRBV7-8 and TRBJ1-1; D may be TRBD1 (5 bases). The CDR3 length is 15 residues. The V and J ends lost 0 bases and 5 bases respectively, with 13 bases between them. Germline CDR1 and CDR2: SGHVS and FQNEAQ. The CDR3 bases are TGTGCCAGCAGCTTAGCGGGGCGGGATCGGACTGAAGCTTTCTTT. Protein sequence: CASSLAGRDRTEAFF.

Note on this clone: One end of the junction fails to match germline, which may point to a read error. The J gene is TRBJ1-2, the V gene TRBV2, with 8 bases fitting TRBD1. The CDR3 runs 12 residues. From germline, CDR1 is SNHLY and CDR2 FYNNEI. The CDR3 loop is CASSEDRARGPF. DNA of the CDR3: TGTGCCAGCAGTGAGGACAGGGCGAGGGGCCCCTTC.

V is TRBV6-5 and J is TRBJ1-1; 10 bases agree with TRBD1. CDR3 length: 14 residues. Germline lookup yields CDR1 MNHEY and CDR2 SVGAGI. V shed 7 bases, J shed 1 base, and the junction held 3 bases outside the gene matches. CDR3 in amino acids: CASKRDRGNTEAFF. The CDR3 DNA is TGTGCCAGCAAGCGGGACAGGGGGAACACTGAAGCTTTCTTT.

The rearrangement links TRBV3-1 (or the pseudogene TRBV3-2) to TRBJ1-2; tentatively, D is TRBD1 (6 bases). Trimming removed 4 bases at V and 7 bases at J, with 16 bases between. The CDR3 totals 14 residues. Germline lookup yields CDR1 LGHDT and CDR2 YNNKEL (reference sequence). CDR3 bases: TGTGCCAGCAGCCGACGGCGGGGGGGGCTTGGCTACACCTTC. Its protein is CASSRRRGGLGYTF.

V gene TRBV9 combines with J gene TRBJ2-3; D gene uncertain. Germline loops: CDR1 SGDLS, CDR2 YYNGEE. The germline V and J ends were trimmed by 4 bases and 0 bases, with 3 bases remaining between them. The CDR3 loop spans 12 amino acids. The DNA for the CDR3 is TGTGCCAGCAGCTTAAGCACAGATACGCAGTATTTT. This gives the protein CASSLSTDTQYF.